This T cell receptor beta chain was captured in a study of CD8 T cells in ankylosing spondylitis. The study, taken as a whole, reports: Prior literature has documented some motif variants in synovial fluid and blood from reactive arthritis. As reported, disease-linked clones showed significant enrichment in matched ankylosing spondylitis synovial fluid. There was a TCR beta motif, made of 7 or 8 highly homologous variants, that appeared characteristic of ankylosing spondylitis blood. Disease-linked clones bore a CD8+ phenotype and were relatively rare in peripheral blood.

The V gene's germline CDR1 is SQVTM and CDR2 ANQGSEA. The J segment lost 3 bases and the V segment lost 3 bases, leaving 4 bases of the junction unmatched. The CDR3 has 14 residues. Remarks on this clonotype: The antigen is not known.

Making use of molecular barcodes, quantitative 5'-RACE generated TCR beta libraries. TCRdb processed the 5' RACE reads anew with MiXCR; each CDR3 protein has one entry. The profile shows over 700,000 distinct CDR3 sequences, under 20% of them singletons. Sequencing input: blood, either unsorted or a sorted T cell fraction (not recorded which). The TCR sequence derives from a male donor with ankylosing spondylitis. The chain is built from TRBV29-1 and TRBJ2-1; 8 positions match TRBD1. Written as DNA, the CDR3 is TGCAGCGTTGATGACAGGGGCATCTACAATGAGCAGTTCTTC. Translating gives CSVDDRGIYNEQFF.